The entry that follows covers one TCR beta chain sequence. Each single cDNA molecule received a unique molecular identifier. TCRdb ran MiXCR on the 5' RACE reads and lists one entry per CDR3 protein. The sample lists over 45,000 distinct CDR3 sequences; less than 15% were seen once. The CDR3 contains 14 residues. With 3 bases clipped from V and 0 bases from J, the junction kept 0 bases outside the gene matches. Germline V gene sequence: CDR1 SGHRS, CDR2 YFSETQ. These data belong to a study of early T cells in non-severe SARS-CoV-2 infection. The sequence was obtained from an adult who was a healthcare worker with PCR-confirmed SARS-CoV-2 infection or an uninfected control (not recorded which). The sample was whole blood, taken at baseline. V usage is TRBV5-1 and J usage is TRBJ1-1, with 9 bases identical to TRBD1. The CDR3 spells CASSWDRVNTEAFF. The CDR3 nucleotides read TGCGCCAGCAGCTGGGACAGGGTGAACACTGAAGCTTTCTTT.